These T cell receptor beta chains were read from a single sample in a study of cytomegalovirus exposure and HLA in healthy donors. Sequenced by immunoSEQ multiplex PCR; TCRdb stores in-frame clones only, minus some. Here the sample spans 100,000 to 150,000 clones, around three quarters being singletons. Sample: PBMCs. The receptors were sampled from a female donor in good health and CMV-seronegative. Both conserved end residues are part of each CDR3. The D gene is left open where the match is weak. A clone size is listed for some rows: how often the clone was seen (once, few, many), or a class if it is expanded.

- TRBJ1-1 TRBV6-1 few CASRLQGNTEAFF TGTGCCAGCCGTTTACAGGGCAACACTGAAGCTTTCTTT
- TRBJ1-1 TRBV5-1 - CASSLAGNTEAFF TGCGCCAGCAGCTTGGCCGGTAACACTGAAGCTTTCTTT
- TRBJ2-7 TRBV7-3 - CASSLGLGQYEQYF TGTGCCAGCAGCTTAGGGTTAGGACAGTACGAGCAGTACTTC
TRBD2 TRBJ2-3 TRBV5-6 - CASSSLGGGEDTQYF TGTGCCAGCAGCTCCTTGGGCGGGGGAGAAGATACGCAGTATTTT
- TRBJ1-2 TRBV7-2 - CASSKDSYVYGYTF TGTGCCAGCAGCAAGGACAGCTACGTCTATGGCTACACCTTC
- TRBJ1-3 TRBV28 - CASSYSDRGSGNTIYF TGTGCCAGCAGTTATTCTGACCGGGGCTCTGGAAACACCATATATTTT
TRBD2 TRBJ2-4 TRBV13 - CASSESGGGVAKNIQYF TGTGCCAGCAGCGAATCCGGCGGGGGGGTAGCCAAAAACATTCAGTACTTC
- TRBJ2-7 TRBV19 - CASSIDPGDNEQYF TGTGCCAGTAGTATAGACCCGGGGGATAACGAGCAGTACTTC
- TRBJ2-3 TRBV5-8 - CAPSKRTQYF TGTGCCCCCAGCAAGAGGACGCAGTATTTT
TRBD1 TRBJ1-5 TRBV4-1 few CASSQLDRGVNNQPQHF TGCGCCAGCAGCCAATTAGACAGGGGCGTAAACAATCAGCCCCAGCATTTT
- TRBJ2-1 TRBV6-1 - CASIAGTSYNEQFF TGTGCCAGCATCGCCGGGACAAGCTACAATGAGCAGTTCTTC
TRBD2 TRBJ2-3 TRBV12-5 once CASAVAGGPINTQYF TGTGCTAGTGCCGTAGCGGGGGGCCCTATCAATACGCAGTATTTT
- TRBJ2-1 TRBV11-3 once CASSLRRDEQFF TGTGCCAGCAGCTTAAGGCGGGATGAGCAGTTCTTC
TRBD2 TRBJ2-7 TRBV28 - CASSLAAGGSYEQYF TGTGCCAGCAGTTTGGCGGCGGGAGGCTCCTACGAGCAGTACTTC
- TRBJ2-7 TRBV6-1 - CASRAPGKFGEQYF TGTGCCAGCAGAGCCCCAGGGAAGTTCGGCGAGCAGTACTTC
- TRBJ2-4 TRBV18 - CASSPLGDRDIQYF TGTGCCAGCTCACCATTGGGAGATAGAGACATTCAGTACTTC
TRBD1 TRBJ1-2 TRBV11-2 - CASSSRQGDIYYGYTF TGTGCCAGCAGCTCGAGACAGGGGGATATTTACTATGGCTACACCTTC
- TRBJ2-3 TRBV15 - CASGQGLTDTQYF TGTGCCAGCGGGCAGGGACTCACAGATACGCAGTATTTT
- TRBJ2-3 TRBV19 - CASSILRGLASTDTQYF TGTGCCAGTAGTATCCTAAGGGGGTTGGCTAGCACAGATACGCAGTATTTT
- TRBJ2-5 TRBV7-3 - CASSPEGMVPQETQYF TGTGCCAGCAGCCCAGAGGGCATGGTTCCCCAAGAGACCCAGTACTTC
TRBD1 TRBJ2-1 TRBV5-6 - CASSGGTGSSYNEQFF TGTGCCAGCAGCGGCGGGACAGGGAGCTCCTACAATGAGCAGTTCTTC
TRBD1 TRBJ2-7 TRBV11-2 - CASSFAGQGYEQYF TGTGCCAGCAGCTTCGCGGGACAGGGCTACGAGCAGTACTTC
TRBD1 TRBJ1-6 TRBV7-8 - CASSLDRGRNSPLHF TGTGCCAGCAGCTTAGACAGGGGGCGTAATTCACCCCTCCACTTT
- TRBJ1-1 TRBV5-1 - CASSSQASGGLSTEAFF TGCGCCAGCAGCTCCCAGGCCAGTGGGGGGTTGAGCACTGAAGCTTTCTTT
TRBD1 TRBJ2-1 TRBV5-1 - CASSLTGGPNEQFF TGCGCCAGCAGCCTGACAGGGGGCCCGAATGAGCAGTTCTTC
TRBD2 TRBJ2-7 TRBV11-3 - CASSYRGDSYEQYF TGTGCCAGCAGCTACCGGGGGGATTCCTACGAGCAGTACTTC
- TRBJ1-5 TRBV19 - CASSDGPYSNQPQHF TGCGCCAGTAGTGATGGGCCCTATAGCAATCAGCCCCAGCATTTT
TRBD2 TRBJ2-7 TRBV9 once CASSGSSGSYEQYF TGTGCCAGCAGTGGATCTAGCGGCTCCTACGAGCAGTACTTC
- TRBJ1-3 TRBV6-1 once CASSVSLSGNTIYF TGTGCCAGCAGTGTGTCTCTATCTGGAAACACCATATATTTT
- TRBJ2-5 TRBV29-1 - CSVETIEETQYF TGCAGCGTTGAGACAATAGAAGAGACCCAGTACTTC
- TRBJ2-1 TRBV2 - CASSESPWLQGIWFF TGTGCCAGCAGTGAATCTCCTTGGCTCCAGGGAATCTGGTTCTTC
- TRBJ2-7 TRBV28 once CATRVQYSYEQYF TGTGCCACCAGGGTGCAGTATTCCTACGAGCAGTACTTC
- TRBJ2-7 TRBV6-1 - CAVHTEPYEQYF TGTGCCGTCCACACAGAACCCTACGAGCAGTACTTC
TRBD2 TRBJ2-2 TRBV6-1 once CASSGLAGGYTGELFF TGTGCCAGCAGTGGATTAGCGGGGGGGTACACCGGGGAGCTGTTTTTT
- TRBJ1-4 TRBV6-1 once CASRAWTPTNEKLFF TGTGCCAGCAGAGCCTGGACTCCAACTAATGAAAAACTGTTTTTT
- TRBJ2-7 TRBV5-1 - CASTPGSSYEQYF TGCGCCAGCACCCCAGGGTCGTCGTACGAGCAGTACTTC
TRBD1 TRBJ1-5 TRBV18 - CASSPQRTGTGQPQHF TGTGCCAGCTCACCACAAAGGACAGGGACGGGACAGCCCCAGCATTTT
- TRBJ1-2 TRBV2 - CVGAAVIPRTGPPGGYTF TGTGTGGGAGCGGCAGTGATCCCCCGGACCGGTCCTCCGGGTGGCTACACCTTC
TRBD1 TRBJ1-6 TRBV30 - CAWSLDRVSYNSPLHF TGTGCCTGGAGTTTGGACAGGGTATCCTATAATTCACCCCTCCACTTT
TRBD2 TRBJ2-2 TRBV7-8 few CASSLRSGRAGTGELFF TGTGCCAGCAGCCTGCGTAGCGGGAGGGCCGGCACCGGGGAGCTGTTTTTT
- TRBJ2-5 TRBV7-9 - CSSSSRSPSSLETQYF TGTTCCAGCAGCTCCAGATCGCCTAGTAGCCTGGAGACCCAGTACTTC